Below are 7 T cell receptor beta chains sequenced from a single sample in a study of T-cell reconstitution after alpha-beta-depleted transplantation in children (dated by TCRdb to about 2016). Read against the paper, the sample's treatment or condition label means: allogeneic hematopoietic cell transplantation with graft depleted of TCRalphabeta T cells and CD19 B cells. The library was made by PCR. TCRdb names Illumina HiSeq 2500 as the instrument used. Molecular barcoding was employed in the preparation of TCR libraries, with unique molecular identifiers being used to normalize TCRbeta repertoire quantification. The raw public reads went through TCRdb reprocessing: fastp at Q25, MiXCR clone calling, in-frame beta chains kept. CDR3 protein duplicates are merged, each entry listing the most common genes and DNA. This sample comprises approximately 630,000 distinct CDR3 sequences, approximately 14% of them detected only once. The top ten constitute about 0.77% of the sample.

This sample comprised PBMCs, obtained before TCRalphabeta/CD19-depleted stem cell transplant. The receptors here all came from a girl aged 2-10 years with congenital amegakaryocytic thrombocytopenia, due to receive a stem cell transplant.

This clonotype was counted many times. V is TRBV20-1 and J is TRBJ2-5, with TRBD2 matching over 11 bases. V lost 3 bases and J lost 5; bases outside the gene matches: 8. Germline CDR1 is DFQATT and CDR2 is SNEGSKA (reference sequence). There are 15 residues in the CDR3. The CDR3 bases are TGCAGTGCTAGGCCCACTAGCGGGAGAGGGGAGACCCAGTACTTC. Its protein product is CSARPTSGRGETQYF.

This clonotype was seen many times. The chain couples TRBV12-3 or TRBV12-4 to TRBJ2-4; 7 nucleotides agree with TRBD2. The CDR3 contains 14 residues. The V gene end was trimmed by 1 base and the J gene end by 7 bases; junction bases not matched to a gene: 4. CDR3 residues: CASSLGGLGNIQYF. The CDR3 region has the DNA TGTGCCAGCAGTTTAGGTGGACTAGGCAACATTCAGTACTTC.

The chain is built from TRBV20-1 and TRBJ1-1; a possible D gene is TRBD1 (6 bases). Germline assignment: CDR1 DFQATT and CDR2 SNEGSKA (reference sequence). The CDR3 is 14 residues long. CDR3 region: CTAQADRLNTEAFF. The CDR3 DNA follows: TGCACCGCACAGGCCGACAGGCTGAACACTGAAGCTTTCTTT.

The chain joins TRBV7-9 to TRBJ1-4; D is unclear. V lost 4 bases and J 3 bases, leaving 9 bases between the germline ends. Germline CDR1 and CDR2: SEHNR and FQNEAQ (reference sequence). CDR3 length: 14 residues. CDR3 sequence: CASSYAGSNEKLFF. The CDR3 DNA is TGTGCCAGCAGCTATGCGGGCTCTAATGAAAAACTGTTTTTT.

Ten or more counts support this clonotype. This chain uses TRBV11-1 with TRBJ2-4; 13 bases line up with TRBD2. Germline V gene lookup returns CDR1 SGHAT and CDR2 FQDESV (reference sequence). The CDR3 runs to 18 residues. V lost 5 bases to trimming and J lost 4 bases; unmatched junction nucleotides: 11. CDR3 in DNA: TGTGCCAGCAGCGACTCGGGACTAGCGGGAATCGAGAAAAACATTCAGTACTTC. This encodes CASSDSGLAGIEKNIQYF.

This clonotype was seen many times. The chain links TRBV7-2 to TRBJ2-5, with 10 bases identical to TRBD1. Germline-derived CDR1 and CDR2 are SGHTA and FQGNSA. CDR3 length: 14 amino acids. Trimming cost V 3 bases and J 9 bases; bases outside gene matches: 7. The CDR3 DNA follows: TGTGCCAGCAGCTTTAGGGACAGGGGAATGGCCCAGTACTTC. As protein: CASSFRDRGMAQYF.

Many counts were recorded for this clonotype. The J gene is TRBJ1-2, the V gene TRBV9; 7 nucleotides agree with TRBD1. The CDR3 spans 15 residues. Germline CDR1 and CDR2: SGDLS and YYNGEE. J was trimmed by 2 bases and V by 4 bases; bases with no gene match: 8. The CDR3 sequence is CASSMTGTINYGYTF. DNA for the CDR3: TGTGCCAGCAGCATGACAGGGACAATAAACTATGGCTACACCTTC.